The TCR beta chain under discussion was sequenced for a study of MAIT cells during Salmonella Paratyphi A infection (dated by TCRdb to 2016 to 2017). Concerning the study at large: Adult volunteers aged 18 to 60 ingested a single dose of 1-5x10^3 CFU of S. Paratyphi A strain NVGH308. Ciprofloxacin 500 mg twice daily for 14 days, starting at diagnosis, was given to diagnosed volunteers. Study-level results and caveats: MAIT TRBV usage was oligoclonal, favouring TRBV20 and TRBV6, and appeared unchanged by infection. Compared with healthy controls, diagnosed volunteers had more expansion or contraction among the top five MAIT clonotypes (about 0.5 versus 0.13), a finding that suggests the repertoire is reshaped by infection. A significant decrease in the space occupied by over-represented MAIT clonotypes was found from baseline to mid-infection (0.17 to 0.10), whereas no significant post-infection difference was found. The availability of volunteer samples limited the sample sizes, but these sizes were considered adequate to detect differences between groups.

Libraries were made using 5' RACE. TCRbeta was amplified by two rounds of PCR with Phusion High-Fidelity polymerase, and sample-specific barcodes were added in the primers. Template-switch cDNA synthesis with SMARTScribe reverse transcriptase and a TRBC-specific primer was used to generate TCRbeta libraries. The barcoded samples were pooled and then prepared using the NEBNext Ultra DNA Library Prep Kit for Illumina. Sequencing of libraries was performed on an Illumina MiSeq with the MiSeq reagent kit v2, 300 cycles. The original methods were these. Reads were demultiplexed by barcode with Jemultiplexer and were aligned with MiTCR using default parameters. VDJtools filtered out non-functional sequences; clonotypes were defined by amino acid sequence, with frequencies based on assigned sequence reads. Clonal space homeostasis binned clonotypes by frequency as over-represented (0.05-1), large, medium and small. The public reads were quality trimmed at Q25 with fastp and then assembled into clones with MiXCR by TCRdb, keeping productive beta chains. Rows with one shared CDR3 protein collapse into an entry with the most common genes and DNA. TCRdb assigned the V and J calls; the authors' analysis was not used. The sample records some 1,400 distinct CDR3 sequences, 52% of which are singletons. Clones ranked in the top ten supply approximately 38% of the sample.

This clonotype was counted between two and nine times. The antigen it binds to is not known. Base qualities are not at hand, and no much larger clone is one base apart. The time point label here, explained by the study, means: before S. Paratyphi A challenge (baseline). MAIT cells were defined as Valpha7.2+ CD161+ T cells and identified and sorted by flow cytometry. Circulating MAIT cell TCRbeta repertoires were profiled longitudinally in five to seven volunteers who developed enteric fever after controlled oral challenge with live Salmonella Paratyphi A. Every diagnosed volunteer provided MAIT cell samples at three timepoints: pre-infection, mid-infection and post-infection. Enteric fever was diagnosed as Paratyphi A bacteremia and/or persistent fever above 38 °C lasting more than 12 hours. Challenged volunteers were diagnosed with infection sometime between day 4 and day 7 after challenge. For RNA extraction, between about 5,000 and 10,000 MAIT cells from each sample were sorted straight into RNAqueous-Micro lysis buffer. Lymphoprep gradient centrifugation was used to isolate peripheral blood mononuclear cells from blood samples and leukocyte cones. Cells were sorted on either a BD FACSAria Fusion or a BD FACSAria III sorter.

Clipping removes 0 bases from V and 6 bases from J, with 4 as the unmatched junction base count. The CDR3 numbers 16 residues from cysteine through phenylalanine. Only the CDR3 portion is preserved as DNA: 48 bases, with reading frame beginning at the first base. From the germline V gene (reference sequence), CDR1 is DFQATT and CDR2 is SNEGSKA. The chain joins TRBV20-1 to TRBJ2-3; the junction holds 15 bases that match TRBD2. This clonotype originated in a person between 18 and 75 years old who was deliberately infected with Salmonella Paratyphi A in a paratyphoid fever challenge study. The input for sequencing was MAIT cells from blood, taken at the first sampling point of the challenge study. The DNA sequence is given as TGCAGTGCTAGAGAGGGGACTAGCGGGGGGTTGGATACGCAGTATTTT. Its product reads: CSAREGTSGGLDTQYF.